This is a list of T cell receptor beta chains from one sample in a study of T cell responses to AZD1222 COVID-19 vaccine. Sequenced by immunoSEQ multiplex PCR; TCRdb stores in-frame clones only, minus some. The data hold over 85,000 clones, with around 93% observed a single time. The sequencing here drew on peripheral blood, taken 28 days after the second AZD1222 dose. The receptors were gathered from an adult who received the AZD1222 COVID-19 vaccine. CDR3s include the opening cysteine and the closing phenylalanine or tryptophan.

v_call cdr3_length cdr3_aa
TRBV2 15 CASMGGDSSYNEQFF
TRBV19 18 CASSIGAGQGRPQETQYF
TRBV18 15 CASSPLGDPYQPQHF
TRBV3-1/TRBV3-2 15 CASSDPRTGQSPLHF
TRBV7-9 14 CASSLGQDQETQYF
TRBV2 15 CASSGASGGVDTQYF
TRBV4-1 14 CASSQKGMNTEAFF
TRBV14 13 CASSQEVGGEAFF
TRBV5-1 13 CASSWDYTYEQYF
TRBV4-1 13 CASSRGLNTEAFF
TRBV5-5 11 CASSLNTEAFF
TRBV14 17 CASSQDGNRGRWTEAFF
TRBV6-4 13 CASSGTSTGELFF
TRBV25-1 14 CASNPDRGAGELFF
TRBV10-1 16 CASSESPGQGDHEQYF
TRBV5-1 14 CASRSQDTGNTIYF
TRBV4-1 13 CASSQVLYNEQFF